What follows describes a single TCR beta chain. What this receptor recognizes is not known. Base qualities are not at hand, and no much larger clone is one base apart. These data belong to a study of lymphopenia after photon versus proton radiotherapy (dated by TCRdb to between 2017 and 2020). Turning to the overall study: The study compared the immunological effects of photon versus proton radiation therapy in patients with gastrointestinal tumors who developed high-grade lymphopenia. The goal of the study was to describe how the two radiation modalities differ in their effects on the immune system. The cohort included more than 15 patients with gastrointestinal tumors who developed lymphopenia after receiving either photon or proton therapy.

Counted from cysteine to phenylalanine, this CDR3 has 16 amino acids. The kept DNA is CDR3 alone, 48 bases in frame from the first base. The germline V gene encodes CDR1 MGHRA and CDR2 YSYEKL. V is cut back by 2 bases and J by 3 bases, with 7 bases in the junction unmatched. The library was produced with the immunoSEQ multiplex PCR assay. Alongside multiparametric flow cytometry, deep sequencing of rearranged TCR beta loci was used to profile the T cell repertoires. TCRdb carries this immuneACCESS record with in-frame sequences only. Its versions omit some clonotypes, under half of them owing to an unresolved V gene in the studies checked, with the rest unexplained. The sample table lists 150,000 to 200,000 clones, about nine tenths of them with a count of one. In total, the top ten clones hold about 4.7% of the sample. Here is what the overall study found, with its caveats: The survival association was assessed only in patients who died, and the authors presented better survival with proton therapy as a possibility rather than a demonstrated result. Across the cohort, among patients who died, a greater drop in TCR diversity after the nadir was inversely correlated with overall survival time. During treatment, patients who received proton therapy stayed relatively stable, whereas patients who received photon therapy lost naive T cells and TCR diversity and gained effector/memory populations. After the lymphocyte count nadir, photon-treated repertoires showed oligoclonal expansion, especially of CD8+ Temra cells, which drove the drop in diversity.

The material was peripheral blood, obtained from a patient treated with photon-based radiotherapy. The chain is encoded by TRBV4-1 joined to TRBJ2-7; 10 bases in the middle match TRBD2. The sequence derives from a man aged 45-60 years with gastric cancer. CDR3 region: CASSQREAGGNYEQYF. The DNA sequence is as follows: TGCGCCAGCAGCCAACGGGAAGCGGGAGGGAACTACGAGCAGTACTTC.